These 7 T cell receptor beta chains were all obtained from the same sample, sequenced in a study of T cell repertoires in cytomegalovirus infection. TCRdb reanalysed the reads using MiXCR and keeps one entry per CDR3 protein. The sample contains a few hundred thousand distinct CDR3 sequences, 17% of which appear only once. Sequencing was performed on CD8+ T cells from PBMCs. All receptors come from a human donor in good health (CMV status not recorded). Some clones in this sample may be carry-over from other donors' samples.

The rearrangement joins TRBV7-6 to TRBJ1-1; D possibly corresponds to TRBD1 (6 bases). The CDR3 is 15 amino acids. The V end was cut by 9 bases, the J end by 1 base, with 18 bases between. Germline V CDR1 and CDR2: SGHVS, FNYEAQ. This CDR3 reads CARRGIGEPNTEAFF. DNA for the CDR3: TGTGCCAGGAGGGGGATCGGGGAGCCGAACACTGAAGCTTTCTTT.

This clonotype showed up just a few times. The chain recombines TRBV5-1 with TRBJ1-2, with D uncertain. V was cut by 3 bases and J by 0 bases, with 18 bases left in between. CDR1 and CDR2 (germline): SGHRS, YFSETQ. The CDR3 sequence is 17 residues long. CDR3: CASSSGGSLVPNYGYTF. As DNA, the CDR3 is TGCGCCAGCAGCTCCGGCGGCAGCTTAGTCCCTAACTATGGCTACACCTTC.

V and J are TRBV20-1 and TRBJ2-3; D may match TRBD1 or TRBD2 (6 bases each). V was trimmed by 0 bases and J by 2 bases, leaving 27 bases between them. The CDR3 has 20 amino acids. Germline assignment: CDR1 DFQATT and CDR2 SNEGSKA (reference sequence). CDR3 sequence (DNA): TGCAGTGCTAGAGATCAATCGGGCGCGTGGCGTGGGGGGCTCACAGATACGCAGTATTTT. Translating gives CSARDQSGAWRGGLTDTQYF.

This clonotype showed up many times. DNA of the CDR3: TGTGCCAGCAGTCCGGACAGTCTGGGCAATGAGCAGTTCTTC. This gives the protein CASSPDSLGNEQFF. This chain connects TRBV6-2 or TRBV6-3 to TRBJ2-1; D possibly corresponds to TRBD1 (6 bases). The CDR3 is made up of 14 amino acids. The germline V gene encodes CDR1 MNHEY and CDR2 SVGEGT. V shed 5 bases and J shed 6 bases, with 14 bases lying between them.

This clonotype appeared many times. V usage is TRBV7-8 and J usage is TRBJ2-7; TRBD2 might be the D (5 bases). Germline V lookup: CDR1 SGHVS, CDR2 FQNEAQ. The CDR3 has 15 residues. V was shortened by 2 bases and J by 5 bases, with 16 bases between the two germline ends. The CDR3 spells CASSLFQEASHEQYF. CDR3 DNA: TGTGCCAGCAGCTTATTCCAGGAGGCTTCTCACGAGCAGTACTTC.

In this sample, this clonotype turned up a few times. CDR3 residues: CASSGQGGAWPGAEAFF. CDR3 nucleotide sequence: TGTGCCAGCAGTGGACAGGGAGGAGCATGGCCCGGGGCTGAAGCTTTCTTT. The chain employs TRBV2 and TRBJ1-1; TRBD1 matches at 7 bases. CDR3 length equals 17 residues. J lost 6 bases, V lost 4 bases, and 17 bases had no gene match. Germline loops: CDR1 SNHLY, CDR2 FYNNEI.

This chain uses TRBV27 with TRBJ1-2, with 7 bases lining up with TRBD1. Germline CDR1 is MNHEY and CDR2 is SMNVEV (reference sequence). V lost 10 bases to trimming and J lost 3 bases; unmatched junction nucleotides: 2. The CDR3 contains 11 residues. This chain's CDR3 is CATGTDYGYTF. The CDR3 DNA follows: TGTGCCACCGGGACAGACTATGGCTACACCTTC.